This T cell receptor (beta chain) was identified in a study of control samples from healthy donors and cancer patients. Sequencing used immunoSEQ multiplex PCR; TCRdb keeps in-frame clones, though not all of them. This sample has some 120,000 clones; approximately 90% occur once, and the top ten carry just over 8.5%. Germline loops: CDR1 SNHLY, CDR2 FYNNEI. CDR3 length: 13 residues. V gave up 5 bases and J gave up 6 bases; unmatched junction bases: 6. This chain uses TRBV2 with TRBJ1-1, with 7 bases identical to TRBD1. The clonotype comes from a man between 18 and 35 years old in good health. Sequencing used blood. The DNA for the CDR3 is TGTGCCAGCAGTTACATAGGGGGCGCTGAAGCTTTCTTT. It specifies CASSYIGGAEAFF.